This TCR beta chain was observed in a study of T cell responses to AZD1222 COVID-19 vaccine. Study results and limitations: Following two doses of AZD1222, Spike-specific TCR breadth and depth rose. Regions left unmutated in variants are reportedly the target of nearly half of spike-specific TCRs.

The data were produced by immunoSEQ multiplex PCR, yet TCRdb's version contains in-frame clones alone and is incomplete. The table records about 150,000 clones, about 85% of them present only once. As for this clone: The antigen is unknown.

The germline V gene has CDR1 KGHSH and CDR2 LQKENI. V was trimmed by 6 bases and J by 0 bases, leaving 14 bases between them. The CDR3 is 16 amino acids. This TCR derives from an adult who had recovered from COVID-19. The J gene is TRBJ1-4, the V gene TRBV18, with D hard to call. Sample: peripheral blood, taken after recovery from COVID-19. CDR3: CASSEGSPSTNEKLFF. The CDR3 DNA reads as TGTGCCAGCTCTGAGGGTAGTCCATCAACTAATGAAAAACTGTTTTTT.